Below, 23 T cell receptor beta chains from the same sample are listed, as sequenced in a study of blood T cell repertoires in COVID-19. TCRdb's table, derived via immunoSEQ multiplex PCR, lists solely in-frame clones and lacks some. The sample has about 340,000 clones; about 88% are singletons. Sequenced material: peripheral blood. The receptor set was obtained from a woman aged 70-85 years with COVID-19, enrolled during active disease.

The rearrangement links TRBV5-4 to TRBJ2-7, with 7 nucleotides matching TRBD2. The CDR3 runs 15 residues. J was trimmed by 2 bases and V by 4 bases; bases with no gene match: 9. The germline V gene encodes CDR1 SGHNT and CDR2 YYREEE (reference sequence). In DNA form, the CDR3 reads TGTGCCAGCAGCGCCTCAACGGGGGGACCCTACGAGCAGTACTTC. Translated: CASSASTGGPYEQYF.

The CDR3 DNA follows: TGTGCCAGCAGCGTAAATAGCTTAAACTATGGCTACACCTTC. Translating it yields CASSVNSLNYGYTF. The rearrangement links TRBV9 to TRBJ1-2; no clear D. Per the germline V gene, CDR1 is SGDLS and CDR2 is YYNGEE. V gave up 1 base and J gave up 2 bases, with 9 bases separating them. The CDR3 contains 14 residues.

In its sample, this clone was seen once. The rearrangement links TRBV19 to TRBJ2-7, with TRBD1 matching 9 bases. Germline assignment: CDR1 LNHDA and CDR2 SQIVND (reference sequence). V was pared by 5 bases and J by 3 bases, with 5 bases of the junction left unmatched. CDR3 length: 14 residues. CDR3 nucleotide sequence: TGTGCCAGTAGTCCCGGGACAGGGATCTACGAGCAGTACTTC. It yields the protein CASSPGTGIYEQYF. Complete variable domain (other parts from reference TRBV19 and TRBJ2-7): DGGITQSPKYLFRKEGQNVTLSCEQNLNHDAMYWYRQDPGQGLRLIYYSQIVNDFQKGDIAEGYSVSREKKESFPLTVTSAQKNPTAFYLCASSPGTGIYEQYFGPGTRLTVT.

The gene calls are TRBV6-6 and TRBJ2-7; TRBD1 aligns across 8 bases. Trimming at V came to 5 bases and at J to 2 bases, leaving 14 bases not matched to a gene. CDR3 length equals 17 residues. Germline CDR1 and CDR2: MNHNY and SVGAGI (reference sequence). Here the CDR3 DNA reads TGTGCCAGCAGTCACGGGGTAGGGTGGGGACAGGCCTACGAGCAGTACTTC. Translated: CASSHGVGWGQAYEQYF.

This clone came up once. The rearrangement uses TRBV2 and TRBJ2-1; 10 positions match TRBD1. The V gene end was trimmed by 6 bases and the J gene end by 4 bases; junction bases not matched to a gene: 6. Germline CDR1 reads SNHLY; CDR2 reads FYNNEI. The CDR3 length is 15 residues. Here the CDR3 DNA reads TGTGCCAGCAGACCGGGGACAGGGGATTACAATGAGCAGTTCTTC. Its protein product is CASRPGTGDYNEQFF.

V is TRBV5-5 and J is TRBJ1-3; TRBD1 agrees at 8 bases. Trimming removed 4 bases from V and 4 bases from J; junction bases left unmatched: 7. Germline CDR1 reads SGHKS; CDR2 reads YYEKEE (reference sequence). The CDR3 covers 15 residues. In DNA form, the CDR3 reads TGTGCCAGCAGCGTAGGACAGGGAAGAGGAAACACCATATATTTT. Its protein product is CASSVGQGRGNTIYF.

V gene TRBV24-1 combines with J gene TRBJ1-2; D might be TRBD1 (5 bases). This CDR3 comprises 15 residues. Germline values: CDR1 KGHDR, CDR2 SFDVKD. V was pared by 4 bases and J by 5 bases, with 16 bases between. Here the CDR3 DNA reads TGTGCCACCAGTGACCCGGGGGTTTCCGAGTATGGCTACACCTTC. This translates into CATSDPGVSEYGYTF.

J is TRBJ1-2 and V is TRBV9, with D possibly being TRBD1 (6 bases). Germline V gene sequence: CDR1 SGDLS, CDR2 YYNGEE. Trimming cost V 4 bases and J 4 bases, with 26 bases left between them. The CDR3 runs 18 residues. The chain's CDR3 is CASSPRSRDILRLYGYTF. CDR3 DNA: TGTGCCAGCAGCCCCCGGTCCCGGGACATATTGCGACTCTATGGCTACACCTTC.

V and J are TRBV20-1 and TRBJ2-7; possible D gene TRBD2, 6 bases. Germline-derived CDR1 and CDR2 are DFQATT and SNEGSKA (reference sequence). The CDR3 loop spans 11 amino acids. The germline V and J ends were trimmed by 3 bases and 4 bases, with 7 bases remaining between them. The CDR3: CSASGGYEQYF. The CDR3 nucleotides read TGCAGTGCTAGCGGAGGGTACGAGCAGTACTTC.

V is TRBV3-1 (or the pseudogene TRBV3-2) and J is TRBJ1-2; TRBD1 is a possible D gene (5 bases). CDR3 length: 16 amino acids. The V gene's germline CDR1 is LGHDT and CDR2 YNNKEL (reference sequence). Trimming cost V 1 base and J 7 bases, with 19 bases left between them. CDR3 protein: CASSQVKWCQGLGYTF. CDR3 nucleotides: TGTGCCAGCAGCCAAGTCAAATGGTGCCAGGGCCTTGGCTACACCTTC.

This clone was seen more than once but under ten times. The V and J genes are TRBV3-1 (or the pseudogene TRBV3-2) and TRBJ1-6, with 7 nucleotides matching TRBD1. V trimming: 3 bases; J trimming: 8 bases; junction bases outside the gene matches: 13. This CDR3 region has 17 residues. Germline assignment: CDR1 LGHDT and CDR2 YNNKEL (reference sequence). DNA for the CDR3: TGTGCCAGCAGCCAGAGACCAACAGGGGTCGGGGATTCACCCCTCCACTTT. This translates into CASSQRPTGVGDSPLHF.

J is TRBJ1-4 and V is TRBV5-1; 7 bases are shared with TRBD1. V trimming: 3 bases; J trimming: 4 bases; junction bases outside the gene matches: 3. This CDR3 contains 14 residues. Germline V lookup: CDR1 SGHRS, CDR2 YFSETQ. The CDR3 spells CASSYRDSNEKLFF. The CDR3 DNA reads as TGCGCCAGCAGCTACCGGGACAGTAATGAAAAACTGTTTTTT.

V and J are TRBV7-2 and TRBJ2-5, with 9 bases lining up with TRBD2. The CDR3 covers 16 residues. The germline V gene has CDR1 SGHTA and CDR2 FQGNSA. V lost 1 base and J lost 6; bases outside the gene matches: 9. The CDR3 region is CASSLDAGGPGKTQYF. CDR3 DNA sequence: TGTGCCAGCAGCTTAGATGCGGGGGGGCCGGGAAAGACCCAGTACTTC. Together with reference TRBV7-2 and TRBJ2-5, the CDR3 gives the full variable domain: GAGVSQSPSNKVTEKGKDVELRCDPISGHTALYWYRQSLGQGLEFLIYFQGNSAPDKSGLPSDRFSAERTGGSVSTLTIQRTQQEDSAVYLCASSLDAGGPGKTQYFGPGTRLLVL.

The V gene is TRBV30, the J gene TRBJ1-4; D perhaps matches TRBD1 (6 bases). In germline, CDR1 is GTSNPN, CDR2 SVGIG (reference sequence). With 0 bases removed from V and 11 bases from J, the gap between germline ends came to 16 bases. The CDR3 is made up of 14 amino acids. The CDR3 sequence is CAWSVDRLAWKLFF. In DNA form, the CDR3 reads TGTGCCTGGAGTGTAGACAGGCTAGCCTGGAAACTGTTTTTT.

This clone appeared once. The chain has TRBV24-1 and TRBJ2-1; possibly TRBD2 for D (5 bases). CDR1 and CDR2 from the germline V gene are KGHDR and SFDVKD. The CDR3 loop spans 14 amino acids. V lost 9 bases to trimming and J lost 10 bases, with 21 bases between them. Here the CDR3 reads CATGTQSGSREQFF. The CDR3 DNA follows: TGTGCCACCGGAACACAGAGCGGTTCAAGAGAGCAGTTCTTC.

V and J are TRBV27 and TRBJ1-4; 8 nucleotides agree with TRBD1. J was trimmed by 7 bases and V by 0 bases; bases with no gene match: 10. The CDR3 extends over 17 amino acids. The V gene's germline CDR1 is MNHEY and CDR2 SMNVEV (reference sequence). Written as DNA, the CDR3 is TGTGCCAGCAGTTTATCCTTCGTTCCAGGGGGCAGTGAAAAACTGTTTTTT. As protein: CASSLSFVPGGSEKLFF.

The CDR3 sequence is CASSLQGAANEKLFF. CDR3 nucleotides: TGTGCCAGCAGCCTACAGGGGGCAGCTAATGAAAAACTGTTTTTT. The chain uses TRBV7-2 and TRBJ1-4; 9 nucleotides match TRBD1. The CDR3 spans 15 residues. Germline CDR1 and CDR2: SGHTA and FQGNSA. The V gene end was trimmed by 5 bases and the J gene end by 3 bases; junction bases not matched to a gene: 4.

This rearrangement joins TRBV5-8 to TRBJ2-7; D ambiguous. Germline CDR1 SGHTS, CDR2 YDEGEE. This CDR3 has 13 residues. Trimming left V 2 bases short and J 1 base short, with 7 bases between. DNA for the CDR3: TGTGCCAGCAGCTTTAGTCTTTCCTACGAGCAGTACTTC. Its protein is CASSFSLSYEQYF. The full variable domain, with the rest looked up from reference TRBV5-8 and TRBJ2-7, is EAGVTQSPTHLIKTRGQQATLRCSPISGHTSVYWYQQALGLGLQFLLWYDEGEERNRGNFPPRFSGRQFPNYSSELNVNALELEDSALYLCASSFSLSYEQYFGPGTRLTVT.

CDR3 nucleotides: TGTGCCAGCCATCTGGGGCCTAGCGGGGGGGCCCGGAATGAGCAGTTCTTC. It specifies CASHLGPSGGARNEQFF. The chain links TRBV19 to TRBJ2-1; 12 bases line up with TRBD2. This CDR3 is built from 17 residues. Germline trimming cut 9 bases from V and 7 bases from J; bases unmatched to any gene: 16. CDR1 and CDR2 (germline): LNHDA, SQIVND (reference sequence).

V gene TRBV6-1 combines with J gene TRBJ1-5; the D gene is possibly TRBD1 (6 bases). The V end lost 2 bases, the J end lost 5 bases, and 13 bases lay between the germline ends. CDR3 length equals 15 residues. Germline assignment: CDR1 MNHNS and CDR2 SASEGT. CDR3 protein: CASSEIGQFHQPQHF. The CDR3 coding sequence is TGTGCCAGCAGTGAAATAGGACAGTTCCATCAGCCCCAGCATTTT.

The genes are TRBV7-9 and TRBJ2-2; D possibly corresponds to TRBD2 (6 bases). The CDR3 has 15 amino acids. The germline V gene encodes CDR1 SEHNR and CDR2 FQNEAQ (reference sequence). Trimming removed 3 bases at V and 0 bases at J, with 8 bases between. CDR3 in amino acids: CASSFSGANTGELFF. The CDR3, as DNA: TGTGCCAGCAGCTTTAGCGGAGCGAACACCGGGGAGCTGTTTTTT.

V is TRBV5-6 and J is TRBJ1-2; 8 bases match TRBD1. CDR1 and CDR2 from the germline V gene are SGHDT and YYEEEE. The CDR3 loop spans 16 amino acids. The ends lost 1 base at V and 6 bases at J; junction bases unmatched: 11. CDR3 bases: TGTGCCAGCAGCTTGAGCGTCCAGGGGGCTATAGATGGCTACACCTTC. Its protein is CASSLSVQGAIDGYTF.

As to this clone: Other DNA variants within this sample encode the same CDR3. The CDR3 sequence is CASSIEGQGDQPQHF. The CDR3 nucleotides read TGTGCCAGTAGTATCGAGGGACAGGGGGATCAGCCCCAGCATTTT. The chain employs TRBV19 and TRBJ1-5; TRBD1 matches at 11 bases. The CDR3 loop spans 15 amino acids. Germline V gene lookup returns CDR1 LNHDA and CDR2 SQIVND (reference sequence). V dropped 3 bases and J dropped 5; count of bases not matched to a gene: 3.